The source of this T cell receptor beta chain is a study of T cell changes during pregnancy in multiple sclerosis. Profiled with immunoSEQ multiplex PCR; TCRdb holds only in-frame clones, not every one. The repertoire holds under 80,000 clones, with around 94% as singletons. The CDR3 consists of 15 residues. Germline values: CDR1 SNHLY, CDR2 FYNNEI. V lost 2 bases to trimming and J lost 3 bases, with 13 bases between them. The sample in question was peripheral blood, obtained in the third trimester of pregnancy. V is TRBV2 and J is TRBJ2-5, with TRBD1 as a possible D gene (5 bases). The receptor's source is a female donor with multiple sclerosis, enrolled in a pregnancy study. CDR3 bases: TGTGCCAGCAGTGAAATCATAGGCAGGGAAGAGACCCAGTACTTC. Its protein is CASSEIIGREETQYF.